The clone carrying this T cell receptor beta chain came up a few times. Its antigen is unidentified. Semi-nested PCR with Nested Universal Primer A followed constant-region reverse priming of full-length variable regions. TCRdb re-derived calls from the 5' RACE reads in MiXCR, one entry per CDR3 protein. There are 62,000 or so distinct CDR3 sequences in the sample; about 28% occur only once, and approximately 2% lies in the top ten. Study results and caveats: Tumor Tregs overlapped most with tumor, then blood, naive CD4+ cells. Larger-cohort validation covered only one TCR beta V-J rearrangement. Tumor memory CD4+ T cell TCR gene usage was found to cluster with blood and lymph node memory CD4+ cells and with lymph node naive CD4+ cells.

Treg sorting used a CD4+CD25+CD127-/low gate. Germline loops: CDR1 MGHRA, CDR2 YSYEKL. This CDR3 is 17 amino acids long. V lost 2 bases and J lost 3, with 20 bases in between. The clonotype originates from a female donor with breast cancer. Sequenced material: tumor-infiltrating Tregs sorted from the breast tumor. The genes are TRBV4-1 and TRBJ2-7, with D maybe TRBD2 (6 bases). CDR3 DNA: TGCGCCAGCAGCCAAAGCGATCGCCGGGAGACCTACTACGAGCAGTACTTC. It encodes CASSQSDRRETYYEQYF.